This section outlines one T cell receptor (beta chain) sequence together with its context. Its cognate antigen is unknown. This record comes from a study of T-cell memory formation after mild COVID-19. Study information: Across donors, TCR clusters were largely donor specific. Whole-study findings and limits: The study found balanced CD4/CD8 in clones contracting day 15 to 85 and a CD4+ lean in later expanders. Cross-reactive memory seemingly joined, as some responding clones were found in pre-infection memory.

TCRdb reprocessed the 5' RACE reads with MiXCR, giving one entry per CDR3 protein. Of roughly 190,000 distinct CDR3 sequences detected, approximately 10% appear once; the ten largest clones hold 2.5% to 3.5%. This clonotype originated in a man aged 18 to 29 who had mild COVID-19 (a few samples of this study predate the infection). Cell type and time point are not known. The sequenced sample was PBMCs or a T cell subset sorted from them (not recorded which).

Here the CDR3 DNA reads TGTGCCAGCAGTCACCCAGGGGAGTCCGGGGAGCTGTTTTTT. Its translation is CASSHPGESGELFF. This chain uses TRBV6-2 or TRBV6-3 with TRBJ2-2; D might be TRBD1 (6 bases). This CDR3 has 14 residues. V lost 5 bases to trimming and J lost 6 bases, with 13 bases between them. Germline V gene lookup returns CDR1 MNHEY and CDR2 SVGEGT.